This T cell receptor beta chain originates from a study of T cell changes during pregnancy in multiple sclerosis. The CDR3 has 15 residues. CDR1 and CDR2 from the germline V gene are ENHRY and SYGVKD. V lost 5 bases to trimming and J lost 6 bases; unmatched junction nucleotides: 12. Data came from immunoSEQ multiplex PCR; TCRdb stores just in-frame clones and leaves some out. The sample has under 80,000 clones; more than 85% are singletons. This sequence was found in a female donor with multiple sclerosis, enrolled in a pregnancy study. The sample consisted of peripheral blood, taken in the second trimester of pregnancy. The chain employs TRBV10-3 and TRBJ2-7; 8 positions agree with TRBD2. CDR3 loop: CAISPPTAGVREQYF. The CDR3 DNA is TGTGCCATCAGTCCCCCGACAGCGGGAGTTCGCGAGCAGTACTTC.